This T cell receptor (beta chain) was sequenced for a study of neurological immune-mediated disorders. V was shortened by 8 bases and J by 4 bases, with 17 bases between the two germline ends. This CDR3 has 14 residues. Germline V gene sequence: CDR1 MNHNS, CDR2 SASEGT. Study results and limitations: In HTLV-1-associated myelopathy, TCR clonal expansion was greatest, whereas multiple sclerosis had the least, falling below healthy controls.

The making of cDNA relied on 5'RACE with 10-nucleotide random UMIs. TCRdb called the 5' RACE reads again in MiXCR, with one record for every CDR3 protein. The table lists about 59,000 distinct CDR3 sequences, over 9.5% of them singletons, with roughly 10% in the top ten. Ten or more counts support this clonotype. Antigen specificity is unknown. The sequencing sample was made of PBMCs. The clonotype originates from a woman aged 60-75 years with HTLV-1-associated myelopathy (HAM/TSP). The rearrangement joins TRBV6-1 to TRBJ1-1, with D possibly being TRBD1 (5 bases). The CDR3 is CASEGRGDLTEAFF. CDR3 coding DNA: TGTGCCAGCGAGGGACGGGGGGACCTCACTGAAGCTTTCTTT.